This T cell receptor beta chain was recovered during a study of cytomegalovirus exposure and HLA in healthy donors (dated by TCRdb to about 2017). For the study in its entirety: An earlier analysis of about 530 of the donors reported about 300 Gb of sequence data and approximately 120 million unique TCR beta sequences obtained from about 200 million T cells. An early release covering 550 to 650 HLA-typed donors comprised approximately 290 gigabases of sequencing data and tens of millions of unique TCR sequences. The genetic ancestry cluster associated with self-reported Caucasian donors included roughly four fifths of the approximately 410 genotyped donors. The study aimed to test whether cataloging public T cell receptors could reveal signatures of past pathogen exposure. The study used immunosequencing to profile the T cell repertoires of about 670 subjects and linked those repertoires to cytomegalovirus serostatus. A separate validation cohort of approximately 120 different subjects was used in addition to the roughly 670-subject first cohort. High-throughput TCR immunosequencing, statistical association of individual TCRs with disease status, and machine learning were combined to predict cytomegalovirus infection status. A later analysis re-examined previously published TCR beta repertoires from roughly 720 donors and added high-resolution HLA genotyping to investigate patterns of TCR occurrence. Rather than using new phenotypic data, the later analysis identified candidate immune exposures from TCR beta sequences and from how often those sequences occurred across donors. To decide whether each TCR beta V gene segment behaved as functional or pseudogenic, an earlier analysis of 587 of the donors relied on high-throughput TCR beta sequencing. Donor age, sex, ethnicity and CMV serostatus were compiled together with the repertoire data. A later genetic analysis took genome-wide SNP genotypes for about 65% of the 666 donors and used that subset as a discovery cohort. All discovery cohort repertoires had been generated using a single sequencing platform. Class I and class II HLA loci were covered by the typing at four-digit resolution. The number of typed donors differed by locus: about 620-640 for A, B, C, DRB1 and DQB1; some 500 for DQA1; 606 for DPA1; and about 470 for DPB1. Five DR-DQ haplotypes were treated as single units for association and clustering because of strong linkage in the cohort. On average, approximately 250,000 unique TCR beta nucleotide sequences were sequenced per donor among 398 genotyped donors of the cohort, with about 17% of those sequences being non-productive. Study-wide conclusions, independent of this receptor: According to a later analysis, TCR association rates differed among HLA loci, with DRB1 alleles showing the most associated TCRs and HLA-C alleles showing the fewest. Because counts were too low, about 15 rarely observed V segments, including chromosome 9 orphons, were left out of the earlier analysis of 500 to 750 of the donors. A later genetic analysis associated a missense DCLRE1C variant with V-gene and J-gene trimming of TCR beta chains, and an independent cohort replicated the association. Presence/absence analyses assumed roughly uniform sequencing depth across donors, an assumption that may not hold. In a later analysis, several top co-occurrence clusters were reported to appear linked to parvovirus B19, influenza, CMV and Epstein-Barr virus. When HLA alleles, especially DR and DQ, strongly co-occurred, TCR associations were difficult to assign to individual alleles. A later analysis found that most CMV-associated TCR beta chains appeared HLA-restricted, with HLA associations seemingly driven largely by CMV exposure. A group of highly shared sequence variants was considered likely to be a technical artifact of the sequencing pipeline. Some IMGT-functional V segments, including TRBV6-2 and TRBV6-3, could not be told apart with the 87-base-pair reads, so those segments were excluded. Immune exposure information for the cohort was limited to CMV serostatus. A further reported finding was that TCR beta sequences accurately predicted the HLA-A and HLA-B alleles for most subjects in the first cohort. Specific HLA alleles were associated with over 15,000 TCR beta sequences at a false discovery rate of 0.05 in a later analysis. In both the original and validation cohorts, the classifier was reported to diagnose cytomegalovirus status with high specificity and sensitivity. Linkage disequilibrium might explain the correlated functional status among segregating V segments, but an unknown experimental factor could not be excluded. A later analysis found that HLA-associated TCR beta chains were more clonally expanded and had lower generation probabilities than equally common non-associated chains. Because HLA typing was unavailable for some donors at each locus, only the typed subset was used in association tests. The authors suggested that the approach could potentially be extended to other disease states and immunological phenotypes. A later genetic analysis reported fewer N-insertions in productive TCRs among donors in an Asian-associated ancestry cluster than the roughly 620-donor mean. In this cohort, only TCR beta chains were sequenced, and detectable features were limited by the absence of alpha or paired-chain data. In an earlier analysis of some 540 of the donors, most TCR beta V segments appeared in productive rearrangements about 87% or about 30% of the time, broadly matching IMGT annotations. Most TCR sequences were observed very rarely across donors, whereas some public TCRs were present in many individuals. The study gave a list of 150 to 200 TCR beta chains associated with cytomegalovirus. A few of the identified cytomegalovirus-associated TCR beta chains were confirmed in vitro to be specific for cytomegalovirus antigens.

To prepare the library, the immunoSEQ multiplex PCR assay was applied. For the multiplex PCR, a mixture combining 60 forward primers for TCR Vbeta segments and 13 reverse primers for TCR Jbeta segments was used. Amplification of the CDR3 region of rearranged TCR beta genes was performed with a multiplex PCR assay on genomic DNA. Amplified TCR beta libraries were sequenced as 87-base-pair reads on the Illumina HiSeq System. Concerning the study's data processing: Across the 666 repertoires, a later analysis counted 80 million or so unique TCR beta chains, approximately 10 million of which were shared by at least two donors. A nearest-neighbor algorithm error-corrected the raw reads and collapsed the reads into unique sequences, merging closely related sequences to remove PCR and sequencing errors. V, D and J gene segments were assigned by aligning CDR3 sequences to IMGT reference sequences. For a sequence to be retained, at least a six-nucleotide match to both a V gene segment and a J gene segment was required. A rearrangement was called productive if the CDR3 had no stop codons and remained in frame with V and J, and every other rearrangement was called non-productive. CDR3 was defined by IMGT convention, running from the second conserved V-encoded cysteine to the conserved J-encoded phenylalanine. In an earlier analysis of around 600 of the donors, sequences lacking an unambiguous match to a single V gene segment were excluded. In an earlier analysis of some 590 of the donors, a V segment was called functional when productive rearrangements were above 56.7%, and segregating when the standard deviation between donors exceeded 5%. A statistical classification framework was built for diagnosing cytomegalovirus status from the catalog of TCR beta chain sequences. In a later analysis, TCR nucleotide sequences were compared against IMGT/GENE-DB human TR gene sequences so that V and J genes could be assigned. A later analysis assigned CDR3 sequences and most-parsimonious VDJ recombination scenarios with the TCRdist pipeline. In a later analysis, every TCR beta chain was defined by the combination of its CDR3 amino acid sequence and its V-gene family, and reads without a unique V-gene family were dropped. A later analysis removed roughly 590 highly shared, low-generation-probability nucleotide sequences to deal with suspected cross-contamination and a sequencing artifact. For each public chain, a later analysis derived a clonal expansion index from normalized ranks of inferred template counts within each repertoire. A later analysis computed generation probabilities with a VDJ recombination model fitted to out-of-frame rearrangements, and checked the results against IGoR. In a later analysis, hypergeometric tests were used to score TCR-TCR, TCR-HLA and TCR-CMV co-occurrence, with a repertoire-size bias correction applied to TCR pairs. In a later analysis, false discovery rates were estimated by permuting HLA or CMV assignments 20 times. In a later analysis, co-occurring TCRs were grouped using DBSCAN, with TCRdist sequence similarity added in when clustering inside HLA-allele-positive subsets. Co-occurrence clustering excluded repertoires with fewer than 30,000 or more than 120,000 public chains, plus five with anomalous nucleotide sharing. Imported from immuneACCESS, the table was reduced by TCRdb to in-frame sequences with V and J called. These copies leave out some clones; in studies compared against another copy, an unresolved V gene accounts for under half, and the cause of the remainder is not known. V and J calls and clone size are those listed in that table; D and trimming were worked out from the DNA. The sample table holds 200,000 to 250,000 clones, of which under 85% were seen once. Together, the top ten hold roughly 1.5% of the sample.

The cohort was made up of roughly 670 healthy bone marrow donors. At the time of sampling, every cohort member was nominally healthy, though immune exposures that went unrecorded were likely present. The donor tested CMV seronegative and was one of the 352 seronegative cohort members. A peripheral blood sample was provided by each donor, and peripheral blood mononuclear cells were used for TCR beta sequencing. The Qiagen DNeasy Blood Extraction Kit was used to extract genomic DNA from the blood cell samples. This clone has a handful of counts. Its antigen is still unknown. No clone much larger than this one lies a single base away; base qualities are absent. From the germline V gene, CDR1 is SGHDT and CDR2 is YYEEEE. Inclusive of the bounding cysteine and phenylalanine, the CDR3 is 16 residues long. Here the CDR3 DNA is all that survives: 48 bases in frame from base 1. Germline trimming amounts to 3 bases on V and 5 bases on J, with 9 as the count of junction bases outside the gene matches.

This clonotype originated in a man aged 50-59 years in good health and CMV-seronegative. Input material: PBMCs. The chain couples TRBV5-6 to TRBJ2-1; 9 nucleotides in the junction match TRBD1. The nucleotide sequence reads TGTGCCAGCAGCTCAATTCCGGGACAGGGCCACAATGAGCAGTTCTTC. The encoded protein is CASSSIPGQGHNEQFF. The full variable domain, with segments outside the CDR3 supplied by the reference TRBV5-6 and TRBJ2-1 proteins, appears as DAGVTQSPTHLIKTRGQQVTLRCSPKSGHDTVSWYQQALGQGPQFIFQYYEEEERQRGNFPDRFSGHQFPNYSSELNVNALLLGDSALYLCASSSIPGQGHNEQFFGPGTRLTVL.